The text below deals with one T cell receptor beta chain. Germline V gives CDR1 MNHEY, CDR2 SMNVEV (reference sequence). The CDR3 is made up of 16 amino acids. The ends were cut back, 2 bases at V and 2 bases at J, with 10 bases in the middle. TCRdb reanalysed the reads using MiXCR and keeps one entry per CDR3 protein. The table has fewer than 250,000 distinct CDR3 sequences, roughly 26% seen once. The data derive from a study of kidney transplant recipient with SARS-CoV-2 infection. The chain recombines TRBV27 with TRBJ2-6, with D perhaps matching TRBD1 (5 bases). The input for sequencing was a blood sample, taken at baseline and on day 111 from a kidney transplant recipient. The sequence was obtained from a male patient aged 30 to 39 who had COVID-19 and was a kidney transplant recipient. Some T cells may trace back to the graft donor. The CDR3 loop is CASSLVRETGANVLTF. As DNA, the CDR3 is TGTGCCAGCAGTTTAGTCAGGGAAACTGGGGCCAACGTCCTGACTTTC.